A single sample is the source of the 10 T cell receptor beta chains below, sequenced in a study of blood T cell repertoires in COVID-19. Produced via immunoSEQ multiplex PCR; TCRdb's table is partial and in-frame only. The table has hundreds of thousands of clones, about nine tenths seen once. The sequencing input was peripheral blood. These receptors all stem from a man older than 75 with acute or convalescent COVID-19.

V gene TRBV10-2 combines with J gene TRBJ2-7; perhaps TRBD2 as D (5 bases). In germline, CDR1 is WSHSY, CDR2 SAAADI. This CDR3 region has 15 residues. V lost 7 bases and J 1 base, leaving 17 bases between the germline ends. Written as DNA, the CDR3 is TGCGCCAGCATGGCCCTCCAACTAGTTTCCTACGAGCAGTACTTC. Protein: CASMALQLVSYEQYF.

This clone has just a few counts. The rearrangement uses TRBV7-6 and TRBJ2-5; 9 bases map to TRBD2. The CDR3 extends over 16 amino acids. With 1 base clipped from V and 4 bases from J, the junction kept 7 bases outside the gene matches. Per germline, CDR1 SGHVS and CDR2 FNYEAQ. The CDR3 protein is CASSLGPSSGRETQYF. The CDR3 coding sequence is TGTGCCAGCAGCTTAGGACCGAGTAGCGGGAGAGAGACCCAGTACTTC.

The V call is TRBV7-9, the J call TRBJ2-5; 9 bases map to TRBD1. Germline assignment: CDR1 SEHNR and CDR2 FQNEAQ (reference sequence). The CDR3 sequence is 18 residues long. V dropped 1 base and J dropped 7; count of bases not matched to a gene: 16. The CDR3 DNA reads TGTGCCAGCAGCTTAGGTCTTGGGACAGGGTCCTCCCGGTGGACCCAGTACTTC. Translated, it gives CASSLGLGTGSSRWTQYF.

The genes are TRBV6-2 or TRBV6-3 and TRBJ2-2, with a weak D call TRBD1 (6 bases). V lost 0 bases to trimming and J lost 3 bases, with 8 bases between them. The CDR3 covers 15 residues. From germline, CDR1 is MNHEY and CDR2 SVGEGT. In DNA, the CDR3 is TGTGCCAGCAGTTACTCTGGGGGCGACACCGGGGAGCTGTTTTTT. Translation gives CASSYSGGDTGELFF.

J is TRBJ2-1 and V is TRBV19, with D tentatively TRBD2 (5 bases). The CDR3 runs 15 residues. Deletions cut 0 bases from V and 6 bases from J, with 12 bases between. Germline CDR1 LNHDA, CDR2 SQIVND (reference sequence). The CDR3 region has the DNA TGTGCCAGTAGTATAGAAGGCCTAGCCGGCAATGAGCAGTTCTTC. This gives the protein CASSIEGLAGNEQFF.

The chain joins TRBV7-2 to TRBJ2-7, with 8 positions matching TRBD1. Looked up from germline, CDR1 is SGHTA and CDR2 is FQGNSA. V gave up 5 bases and J gave up 8 bases; unmatched junction bases: 8. The CDR3 has 13 amino acids. CDR3 protein: CASSQDRASKQYV. The CDR3 DNA follows: TGTGCCAGCAGCCAGGACAGGGCAAGTAAGCAGTACGTC.

The chain's CDR3 is CASSTGADTQYF. The CDR3 DNA is TGTGCCAGCAGTACCGGGGCAGATACGCAGTATTTT. The gene calls are TRBV7-3 and TRBJ2-3; maybe TRBD2 (5 bases). The CDR3 spans 12 residues. Germline lookup yields CDR1 SGHTA and CDR2 FQGTGA. V was shortened by 6 bases and J by 4 bases, with 8 bases between the two germline ends.

The J gene is TRBJ2-5, the V gene TRBV6-1; 10 bases line up with TRBD2. V shed 1 base, J shed 5 bases, and the junction held 4 bases outside the gene matches. The CDR3 is 15 amino acids. Germline CDR1 reads MNHNS; CDR2 reads SASEGT. Written as DNA, the CDR3 is TGTGCCAGCAGTGAAGTCCTAGCGGGAGTTGAGACCCAGTACTTC. Encoded protein: CASSEVLAGVETQYF.

This chain links TRBV6-5 with TRBJ2-1; 9 bases are a match to TRBD2. Per the germline V gene, CDR1 is MNHEY and CDR2 is SVGAGI. This CDR3 spans 15 amino acids. Trimming at V came to 2 bases and at J to 3 bases, leaving 2 bases not matched to a gene. The CDR3 DNA is TGTGCCAGCAGTTACGGGACTAGCAACTACAATGAGCAGTTCTTC. Protein: CASSYGTSNYNEQFF.

The chain carries TRBV18 and TRBJ1-1; 8 bases map to TRBD1. The CDR3 runs 15 residues. Germline V gives CDR1 KGHSH, CDR2 LQKENI. V lost 5 bases and J lost 1; bases outside the gene matches: 6. CDR3 residues: CASSDWTGTNTEAFF. The CDR3 DNA reads as TGTGCCAGCTCAGACTGGACAGGGACGAACACTGAAGCTTTCTTT.